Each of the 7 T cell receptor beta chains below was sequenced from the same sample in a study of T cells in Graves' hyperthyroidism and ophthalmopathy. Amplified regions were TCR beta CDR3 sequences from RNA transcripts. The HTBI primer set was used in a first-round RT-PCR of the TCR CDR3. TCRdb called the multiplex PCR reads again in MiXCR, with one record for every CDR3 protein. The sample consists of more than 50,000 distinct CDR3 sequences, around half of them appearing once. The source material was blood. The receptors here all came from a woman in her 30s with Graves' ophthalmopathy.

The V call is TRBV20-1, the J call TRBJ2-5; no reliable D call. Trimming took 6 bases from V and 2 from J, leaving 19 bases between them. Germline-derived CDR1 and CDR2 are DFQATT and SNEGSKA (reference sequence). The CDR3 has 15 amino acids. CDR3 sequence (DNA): TGCAGTGCGATTCCAGCCGGCGGAGCTCAAGAGACCCAGTACTTC. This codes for CSAIPAGGAQETQYF.

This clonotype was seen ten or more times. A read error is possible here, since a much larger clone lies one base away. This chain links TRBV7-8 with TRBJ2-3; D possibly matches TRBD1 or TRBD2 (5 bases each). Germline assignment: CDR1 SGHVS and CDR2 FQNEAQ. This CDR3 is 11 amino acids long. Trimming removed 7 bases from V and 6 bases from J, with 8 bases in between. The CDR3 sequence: CASNRGDTQYF. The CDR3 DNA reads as TGTGCCAGCAACCGGGGCGATACGCAGTATTTT.

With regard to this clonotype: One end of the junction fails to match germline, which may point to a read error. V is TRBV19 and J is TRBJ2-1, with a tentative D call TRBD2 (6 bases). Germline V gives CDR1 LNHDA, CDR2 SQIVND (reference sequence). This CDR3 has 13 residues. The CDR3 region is CASSIGRRVRGLF. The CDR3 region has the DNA TGTGCCAGTAGTATAGGCAGAAGGGTGCGGGGCCTCTTC.

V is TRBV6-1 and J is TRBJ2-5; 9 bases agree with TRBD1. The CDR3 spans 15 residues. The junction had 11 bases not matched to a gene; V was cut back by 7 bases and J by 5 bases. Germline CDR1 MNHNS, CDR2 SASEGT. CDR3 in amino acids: CASMRTGDAAETQYF. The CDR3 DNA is TGTGCCAGCATGAGGACAGGGGACGCTGCGGAGACCCAGTACTTC.

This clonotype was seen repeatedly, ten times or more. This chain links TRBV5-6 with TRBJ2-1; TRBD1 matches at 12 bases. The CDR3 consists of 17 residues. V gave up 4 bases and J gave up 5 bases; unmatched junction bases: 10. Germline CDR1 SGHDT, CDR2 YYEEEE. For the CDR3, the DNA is TGTGCCAGCAGCGGAACCTTGGGGACAGGGGGCGACAATGAGCAGTTCTTC. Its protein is CASSGTLGTGGDNEQFF.

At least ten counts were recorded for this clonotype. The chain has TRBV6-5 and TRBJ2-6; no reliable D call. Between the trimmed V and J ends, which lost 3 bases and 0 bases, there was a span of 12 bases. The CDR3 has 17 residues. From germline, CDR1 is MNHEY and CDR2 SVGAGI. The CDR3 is CASSYLGYASGANVLTF. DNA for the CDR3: TGTGCCAGCAGTTATTTGGGGTACGCCTCTGGGGCCAACGTCCTGACTTTC.

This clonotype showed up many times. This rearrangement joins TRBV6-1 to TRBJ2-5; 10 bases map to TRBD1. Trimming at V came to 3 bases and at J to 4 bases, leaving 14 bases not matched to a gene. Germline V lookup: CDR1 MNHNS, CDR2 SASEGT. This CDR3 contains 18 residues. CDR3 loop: CASSDSPLDRGRRETQYF. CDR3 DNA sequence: TGTGCCAGCAGTGATTCCCCTCTCGACAGGGGGCGTAGAGAGACCCAGTACTTC.